The 32 T cell receptor beta chains given below trace back to one sample, sequenced in a study of shared clonotypes between healthy human individuals. The table came from immunoSEQ multiplex PCR; TCRdb's copy has only in-frame clones and leaves some out. The table shows roughly 2,000,000 clones, with about 94% occurring only once. Selected positively for CCR7 and CD45RO-negative, naive CD8 cells excluded terminally differentiated effector memory CD45RA+ cells. Sequencing input: naive CD8+ T cells from PBMCs. The receptors originated from a man between 18 and 35 years old in good health. Some clones in this sample may be carry-over from other donors' samples.

This clone has only a few counts. The chain recombines TRBV7-2 with TRBJ1-1; D is unresolved. Germline V CDR1 and CDR2: SGHTA, FQGNSA. The V end was cut by 5 bases, the J end by 4 bases, with 14 bases between. The CDR3 covers 14 residues. CDR3 residues: CASSPSRGGTEAFF. Written as DNA, the CDR3 is TGTGCCAGCAGCCCCTCCCGGGGAGGCACTGAAGCTTTCTTT.

This clone was seen only once. The chain recombines TRBV9 with TRBJ2-1, with TRBD2 as a possible D gene (5 bases). The CDR3 length is 15 residues. Germline V gene data show CDR1 as SGDLS and CDR2 as YYNGEE. Trimming cost V 1 base and J 5 bases, with 13 bases left between them. The CDR3 DNA follows: TGTGCCAGCAGCGTAAGTGGGAGTGCGCACAATGAGCAGTTCTTC. It encodes CASSVSGSAHNEQFF.

V usage is TRBV4-3 and J usage is TRBJ2-7; D ambiguous. This CDR3 spans 14 amino acids. Looked up from germline, CDR1 is LGHNA and CDR2 is YSLEER. The V end was cut by 2 bases, the J end by 2 bases, with 10 bases between. In DNA form, the CDR3 reads TGCGCCAGCAGCCAAAGCACGGGCCCCTACGAGCAGTACTTC. It translates to CASSQSTGPYEQYF.

The chain joins TRBV5-4 to TRBJ2-3, with TRBD2 matching 7 bases. In germline, CDR1 is SGHNT, CDR2 YYREEE (reference sequence). This CDR3 has 15 amino acids. V lost 1 base and J lost 4; bases outside the gene matches: 6. The CDR3, as DNA: TGTGCCAGCAGCTTGAGGCGGGAGAAGGCAGATACGCAGTATTTT. Translating gives CASSLRREKADTQYF. Full variable domain (remainder filled in from reference TRBV5-4 and TRBJ2-3): ETGVTQSPTHLIKTRGQQVTLRCSSQSGHNTVSWYQQALGQGPQFIFQYYREEENGRGNFPPRFSGLQFPNYSSELNVNALELDDSALYLCASSLRREKADTQYFGPGTRLTVL.

About this clone itself: Other DNA sequences from this sample encode an identical CDR3 as well. CDR3 residues: CASSGRLRDTQYF. CDR3 nucleotides: TGTGCCTCGTCGGGCAGGTTAAGGGATACGCAGTATTTT. V and J are TRBV19 and TRBJ2-3; D gene unclear. Between the trimmed V and J ends, which lost 11 bases and 6 bases, there was a span of 18 bases. From germline, CDR1 is LNHDA and CDR2 SQIVND (reference sequence). This CDR3 comprises 13 residues.

This clone was seen once. V and J are TRBV6-1 and TRBJ2-7; no reliable D call. CDR1 and CDR2 from the germline V gene are MNHNS and SASEGT. This CDR3 is 12 amino acids long. Trimming left V 4 bases short and J 3 bases short, with 7 bases between. CDR3 bases: TGTGCCAGCAGTGGAATTTTCTACGAGCAGTACTTC. This gives the protein CASSGIFYEQYF.

This chain joins TRBV4-1 and TRBJ2-3; 9 bases align to TRBD1. Germline values: CDR1 MGHRA, CDR2 YSYEKL. CDR3 length: 17 amino acids. With V trimmed by 3 bases and J by 3 bases, 10 bases remained unmatched. The CDR3 sequence: CASSHPGQGRVTDTQYF. The DNA for the CDR3 is TGCGCCAGCAGCCATCCAGGACAGGGGAGAGTAACAGATACGCAGTATTTT.

This chain joins TRBV10-3 and TRBJ2-7; D might be TRBD1 or TRBD2, each matching 5 bases. Germline CDR1 reads ENHRY; CDR2 reads SYGVKD. The CDR3 covers 13 residues. The ends were cut back, 8 bases at V and 3 bases at J, with 14 bases in the middle. The DNA for the CDR3 is TGTGCCATCCGAGGGACCTTAGACTACGAGCAGTACTTC. Translation: CAIRGTLDYEQYF.

Concerning this clone: Other nucleotide sequences in the sample specify the same CDR3. J is TRBJ2-7 and V is TRBV27, with 8 bases matching TRBD1. CDR1 is MNHEY, CDR2 SMNVEV, per germline (reference sequence). V dropped 5 bases and J dropped 4; count of bases not matched to a gene: 7. The CDR3 consists of 14 residues. The CDR3 reads CASSPGQGFYEQYF. CDR3 in DNA: TGTGCCAGCAGTCCCGGACAGGGATTTTACGAGCAGTACTTC.

The V and J genes are TRBV11-3 and TRBJ2-1; D is ambiguous. Trimming took off 6 bases at V and 6 bases at J, with 15 bases between the two ends. This CDR3 comprises 14 residues. Per germline, CDR1 SGHNT and CDR2 YENEEA. In DNA form, the CDR3 reads TGTGCCAGCAGTTCCTCCGGGTGGGGCAATGAGCAGTTCTTC. Translated: CASSSSGWGNEQFF. The full variable domain, with the rest looked up from reference TRBV11-3 and TRBJ2-1, is EAGVVQSPRYKIIEKKQPVAFWCNPISGHNTLYWYLQNLGQGPELLIRYENEEAVDDSQLPKDRFSAERLKGVDSTLKIQPAELGDSAVYLCASSSSGWGNEQFFGPGTRLTVL.

The chain uses TRBV4-1 and TRBJ1-2; D is uncertain. With 0 bases removed from V and 4 bases from J, the gap between germline ends came to 15 bases. CDR1 MGHRA and CDR2 YSYEKL come from the germline V gene. The length of the CDR3 is 16 residues. CDR3 bases: TGCGCCAGCAGCCAAGATCGGATAGCTATGGGCTATGGCTACACCTTC. Its translation is CASSQDRIAMGYGYTF.

Here the CDR3 DNA reads TGTGCCAGCAGTTCGGGGGCCCCCTACAATGAGCAGTTCTTC. Translated: CASSSGAPYNEQFF. The V gene is TRBV27, the J gene TRBJ2-1; D could derive from TRBD1 or TRBD2 (6 bases each). There are 14 residues in the CDR3. Germline V lookup: CDR1 MNHEY, CDR2 SMNVEV (reference sequence). V was clipped by 4 bases and J by 2 bases, with 9 bases between them.

The V call is TRBV7-3, the J call TRBJ2-1; unclear D gene. Trimming removed 5 bases at V and 6 bases at J, with 8 bases between. The CDR3 runs to 12 residues. Germline CDR1 is SGHTA and CDR2 is FQGTGA. The CDR3, as DNA: TGTGCCAGCAGCAACAGCCTCAATGAGCAGTTCTTC. Translating it yields CASSNSLNEQFF.

This chain connects TRBV27 to TRBJ1-1; possible D gene TRBD1, 5 bases. Germline-derived CDR1 and CDR2 are MNHEY and SMNVEV (reference sequence). The CDR3 runs 14 residues. The V gene lost 5 bases and the J gene lost 6 bases, with 16 bases spanning the gap. CDR3: CASSLQTAGPEAFF. CDR3 nucleotides: TGTGCCAGCAGTCTCCAGACCGCGGGGCCTGAAGCTTTCTTT.

This clone was counted once. Different DNA sequences within this sample yield the same CDR3. This chain links TRBV11-2 with TRBJ2-7; 11 positions agree with TRBD1. The CDR3 has 15 amino acids. J gave up 3 bases and V 5 bases, and 6 bases lay outside the gene matches. Germline CDR1 SGHAT, CDR2 FQNNGV. CDR3 nucleotide sequence: TGTGCCAGCAGCCTGGGGACAGGGGGTGGCTACGAGCAGTACTTC. It encodes CASSLGTGGGYEQYF.

The V call is TRBV5-8, the J call TRBJ1-1; D gene uncertain. Deletions cut 4 bases from V and 3 bases from J, with 13 bases between. The CDR3 is 14 residues long. Germline V gives CDR1 SGHTS, CDR2 YDEGEE. The CDR3, as DNA: TGTGCCAGCAGCCGCAGGAGGGATGACACTGAAGCTTTCTTT. Translated, it gives CASSRRRDDTEAFF.

The rearrangement uses TRBV19 and TRBJ2-5, with TRBD2 matching over 13 bases. The J segment lost 3 bases and the V segment lost 4 bases, leaving 2 bases of the junction unmatched. Germline V gene data show CDR1 as LNHDA and CDR2 as SQIVND (reference sequence). CDR3 length equals 15 residues. CDR3 DNA sequence: TGTGCCAGTAGTAGGACTAGCGGGAGTAAAGAGACCCAGTACTTC. The encoded protein is CASSRTSGSKETQYF.

The rearrangement uses TRBV19 and TRBJ2-3, with no clear D. Deletions cut 7 bases from V and 1 base from J, with 12 bases between. The CDR3 is 14 amino acids. The V gene's germline CDR1 is LNHDA and CDR2 SQIVND (reference sequence). The CDR3 here is CASTDDLRTDTQYF. In DNA, the CDR3 is TGTGCCAGTACCGACGACTTGCGCACAGATACGCAGTATTTT.

The chain uses TRBV18 and TRBJ1-2, with D possibly being TRBD1 (5 bases). The length of the CDR3 is 14 residues. The germline V gene has CDR1 KGHSH and CDR2 LQKENI. Trimming left V 6 bases short and J 4 bases short, with 15 bases between. The CDR3 DNA reads as TGTGCCAGCTCTCCGGGCGAGGGGATCTATGGCTACACCTTC. It codes for CASSPGEGIYGYTF.

This clone was found a few times. At the DNA level, this CDR3 is encoded by other sequences in the same sample as well. The chain links TRBV6-6 to TRBJ1-1; D possibly corresponds to TRBD1 (5 bases). The CDR3 sequence is 14 residues long. Per germline, CDR1 MNHNY and CDR2 SVGAGI (reference sequence). V was cut by 5 bases and J by 0 bases, with 10 bases left in between. As DNA, the CDR3 is TGTGCCAGCAGTCCCGGGGCTTTGAACACTGAAGCTTTCTTT. Protein product: CASSPGALNTEAFF.

The chain combines TRBV11-3 with TRBJ2-1; 10 bases map to TRBD2. This CDR3 has 17 residues. In germline, CDR1 is SGHNT, CDR2 YENEEA. The ends lost 5 bases at V and 6 bases at J; junction bases unmatched: 13. CDR3 sequence: CASSPRISGRISNEQFF. As DNA, the CDR3 is TGTGCCAGCAGCCCCCGAATTAGCGGGAGGATTAGCAATGAGCAGTTCTTC.

The count of this clone is one. Other DNA sequences in this specimen translate into the identical CDR3. This chain joins TRBV19 and TRBJ1-3; perhaps TRBD1 as D (5 bases). CDR1 and CDR2 from the germline V gene are LNHDA and SQIVND (reference sequence). Trimming removed 5 bases at V and 1 base at J, with 6 bases between. The CDR3 extends over 13 amino acids. CDR3 bases: TGTGCCAGTAGTTACAGGTCTGGAAACACCATATATTTT. Translated, it gives CASSYRSGNTIYF.

V usage is TRBV2 and J usage is TRBJ1-1, with D uncertain. CDR1 and CDR2 from the germline V gene are SNHLY and FYNNEI. The germline V and J ends were trimmed by 8 bases and 3 bases, with 10 bases remaining between them. This CDR3 is built from 12 residues. The CDR3 reads CASGPAYTEAFF. The CDR3 DNA reads TGTGCCAGCGGTCCAGCCTACACTGAAGCTTTCTTT.

The chain couples TRBV15 to TRBJ2-7; a weak D match, TRBD2 (5 bases). V lost 0 bases, J lost 4 bases, and 13 bases lay in between. Germline CDR1 LNHNV, CDR2 YYDKDF (reference sequence). This CDR3 is built from 15 residues. The CDR3 protein is CATSRDAGRRYEQYF. In DNA form, the CDR3 reads TGTGCCACCAGCAGAGACGCGGGTAGGAGGTACGAGCAGTACTTC.

The V gene is TRBV6-1, the J gene TRBJ2-3; D uncertain. This CDR3 is built from 15 residues. The germline V gene has CDR1 MNHNS and CDR2 SASEGT. The V gene lost 4 bases and the J gene lost 0 bases, with 11 bases spanning the gap. For the CDR3, the DNA is TGTGCCAGCAGTGGCAGAATCCCAAGCACAGATACGCAGTATTTT. It encodes CASSGRIPSTDTQYF.

This chain links TRBV6-5 with TRBJ2-5; no reliable D call. Germline CDR1 and CDR2: MNHEY and SVGAGI. V lost 0 bases and J 0 bases, leaving 8 bases between the germline ends. The CDR3 extends over 15 amino acids. Here the CDR3 DNA reads TGTGCCAGCAGTTACTCAGACGGAAACCAAGAGACCCAGTACTTC. As protein: CASSYSDGNQETQYF.

In DNA form, the CDR3 reads TGTGCCAGCAGTAAAGGGACAGGGGGTTACTATGGCTACACCTTC. Translation gives CASSKGTGGYYGYTF. The chain is built from TRBV27 and TRBJ1-2; 11 bases line up with TRBD1. V was clipped by 5 bases and J by 3 bases; unmatched bases: 5. This CDR3 is 15 amino acids long. Per the germline V gene, CDR1 is MNHEY and CDR2 is SMNVEV (reference sequence).

The chain combines TRBV7-9 with TRBJ2-5; D possibly corresponds to TRBD1 (6 bases). The germline V and J ends were trimmed by 5 bases and 2 bases, with 12 bases remaining between them. The CDR3 covers 14 residues. The germline gives CDR1 SEHNR, CDR2 FQNEAQ (reference sequence). In nucleotides, the CDR3 is TGTGCCAGCAGCCCAGGGGACACACAAGAGACCCAGTACTTC. As protein: CASSPGDTQETQYF.

The gene calls are TRBV7-6 and TRBJ1-2, with D perhaps TRBD1 (5 bases). V was trimmed by 7 bases and J by 1 base, leaving 25 bases between them. The CDR3 has 18 amino acids. The germline gives CDR1 SGHVS, CDR2 FNYEAQ. The CDR3 loop is CASTTRDGTDGVNYGYTF. The CDR3, as DNA: TGTGCCAGCACCACCCGAGATGGGACCGACGGTGTTAACTATGGCTACACCTTC.

Comments on this clone: This specimen includes other DNA sequences encoding the same CDR3. The CDR3 loop reads CASSSEETQYF. The CDR3 DNA is TGTGCCAGCAGCTCAGAAGAGACCCAGTACTTC. This chain uses TRBV11-2 with TRBJ2-5, with D unclear. Per germline, CDR1 SGHAT and CDR2 FQNNGV. V was pared by 4 bases and J by 3 bases, with 3 bases between. This CDR3 is built from 11 residues.

The gene calls are TRBV7-2 and TRBJ2-7; D remains unclear. Trimming removed 3 bases from V and 1 base from J, with 13 bases in between. In germline, CDR1 is SGHTA, CDR2 FQGNSA. The CDR3 is 15 residues long. Written as DNA, the CDR3 is TGTGCCAGCAGCTTTTCGAACTGGCCTTCCTACGAGCAGTACTTC. Its translation: CASSFSNWPSYEQYF.

This clone was detected once. The V gene is TRBV5-1, the J gene TRBJ2-2; 8 positions agree with TRBD2. With 2 bases clipped from V and 4 bases from J, the junction kept 7 bases outside the gene matches. The CDR3 is 16 amino acids. Germline assignment: CDR1 SGHRS and CDR2 YFSETQ. The CDR3 spells CASSLLAEATTGELFF. Written as DNA, the CDR3 is TGCGCCAGCAGCTTACTAGCGGAGGCGACCACCGGGGAGCTGTTTTTT.